Listed here is a single T cell receptor (beta chain). Its antigen is unknown. This sample also contains other DNA sequences that code for the same CDR3. Method: immunoSEQ multiplex PCR; TCRdb's copy keeps in-frame clones and lacks some. The sample carries 40,000 to 50,000 clones, 55% to 85% recorded once. These data belong to a study of vaccination effects on CD4 cells after COVID-19. Trimming pared 4 bases from V and 5 bases from J, leaving 7 bases between. The CDR3 is made up of 12 amino acids. Germline V gene lookup returns CDR1 SGDLS and CDR2 YYNGEE. Researchers isolated CD4+ T cells once around 11 days of culture had elapsed. It was two doses of either the BNT162b2 or mRNA-1273 vaccine that participants received. Recipients of the vaccine had no prior SARS-CoV-2 infection and negative nucleocapsid antibodies. Replacing half the medium with IL-2 medium was done on days 3 and 7. Study conclusions and caveats: Clonal contraction was marked in infection- and vaccine-induced clones late after vaccination.

Material: CD4+ T cells from PBMCs cultured without peptide, obtained after COVID-19 vaccination. This clonotype was sampled from a human donor who received a COVID-19 vaccine. The chain has TRBV9 and TRBJ2-1; D is undetermined. CDR3 coding DNA: TGTGCCAGCAGCCTAAGAAACAATGAGCAGTTCTTC. Translated, it gives CASSLRNNEQFF.